Sequencing of this T cell receptor beta chain was carried out in a study of read filtering for tumor transcriptome and immune sequencing. This library used about 360 ng RNA and molecular barcoded adaptors spanning alpha/delta and beta/gamma chains. TCRdb recomputed calls from the reads with MiXCR, one row per CDR3 protein. The table shows over 45,000 distinct CDR3 sequences, with about 12% occurring only once. V gave up 3 bases and J gave up 1 base, with 12 bases separating them. The germline V gene encodes CDR1 DFQATT and CDR2 SNEGSKA (reference sequence). The CDR3 runs to 14 residues. This clonotype has ten or more counts.

The gene calls are TRBV20-1 and TRBJ2-5; D is uncertain. This clonotype was obtained from a donor aged 40 or older with multiple myeloma. The sample taken for sequencing was a population of CD138-negative cells sorted from bone marrow. This CDR3 is CSARGNDIQETQYF. The CDR3, as DNA: TGCAGTGCTAGGGGGAATGACATCCAAGAGACCCAGTACTTC.